The 27 T cell receptor beta chains below all came from one sample that was sequenced in a study of T-cell reconstitution after alpha-beta-depleted transplantation in children. Unique molecular identifiers were incorporated during preparation of the TCRbeta library. TCRdb independently ran MiXCR on the PCR reads; one entry per CDR3 protein. Here the sample spans 420,000 or so distinct CDR3 sequences, roughly 10% being singletons. The material sequenced was PBMCs from the stem cell graft donor, taken from the stem cell graft. The receptors were sampled from a human donor who donated a stem cell graft to a child with acute myeloid leukemia.

This clonotype was seen only a few times. V is TRBV7-6 and J is TRBJ2-5; tentative D call: TRBD1 (6 bases). The CDR3 sequence is 15 residues long. The V gene lost 5 bases and the J gene lost 5 bases, with 18 bases spanning the gap. Per germline, CDR1 SGHVS and CDR2 FNYEAQ. This chain's CDR3 is CASSGTRGSSETQYF. The CDR3 DNA follows: TGTGCCAGCAGCGGTACAAGGGGGTCGAGCGAGACCCAGTACTTC.

The chain recombines TRBV11-2 with TRBJ2-3, with D uncertain. Germline V gives CDR1 SGHAT, CDR2 FQNNGV. V dropped 1 base and J dropped 3 bases, with 8 bases sitting between them. The CDR3 has 14 amino acids. The CDR3 here is CASSLVLRTDTQYF. For the CDR3, the DNA is TGTGCCAGCAGCTTAGTTTTGAGGACAGATACGCAGTATTTT.

This clonotype appeared a few times. The chain combines TRBV20-1 with TRBJ1-5; 7 bases fit TRBD1. With 3 bases clipped from V and 7 bases from J, the junction kept 6 bases outside the gene matches. The CDR3 loop spans 13 amino acids. The germline CDR1 and CDR2 sequences are DFQATT and SNEGSKA (reference sequence). The CDR3 DNA is TGCAGTGCTAGTCAGGGGGTTGGCCAGCCCCAGCATTTT. As protein: CSASQGVGQPQHF.

This chain joins TRBV5-1 and TRBJ2-1; TRBD1 matches 12 bases. The CDR3 runs to 15 residues. Trimming took 4 bases from V and 8 from J; bases not matched to a gene: 7. The germline gives CDR1 SGHRS, CDR2 YFSETQ. The CDR3: CASSRGGTGGYEQFF. The CDR3 nucleotides read TGCGCCAGCAGCAGGGGAGGGACAGGGGGCTATGAGCAGTTCTTC.

This clonotype has only a few counts. The chain carries TRBV7-8 and TRBJ2-7; D gene uncertain. Trimming shortened V by 6 bases and J by 6 bases, and 15 bases separated the two germline ends. Germline V CDR1 and CDR2: SGHVS, FQNEAQ. The CDR3 extends over 13 amino acids. The CDR3 DNA sequence: TGTGCCAGCAGTACCCGATTCGCGCGCGAGCAGTACTTC. Translation: CASSTRFAREQYF.

The table lists this clonotype with a few counts. The V gene is TRBV5-1, the J gene TRBJ2-2; TRBD1 matches 9 bases. The CDR3 has 17 residues. Germline assignment: CDR1 SGHRS and CDR2 YFSETQ. With 6 bases clipped from V and 4 bases from J, the junction kept 13 bases outside the gene matches. CDR3 loop: CASKKSAGTGSTGELFF. In DNA form, the CDR3 reads TGCGCCAGCAAAAAGAGCGCCGGGACAGGGAGCACCGGGGAGCTGTTTTTT.

In its sample, this clonotype was seen a few times. The conserved final phenylalanine or tryptophan is absent from the CDR3, which likely points to a read error. It is unclear where the CDR3 begins or ends on the DNA, so no DNA is shown, and the CDR3 is as TCRdb lists it. The rearrangement links TRBV5-1 to TRBJ1-1. The CDR3 has 10 residues if both end residues are counted. Germline CDR1 reads SGHRS; CDR2 reads YFSETQ. CDR3 in amino acids: CASSLEGGQV.

The chain couples TRBV11-3 to TRBJ2-1; possibly TRBD2 for D (5 bases). This CDR3 has 13 amino acids. Per germline, CDR1 SGHNT and CDR2 YENEEA. Trimming left V 5 bases short and J 9 bases short, with 14 bases between. CDR3 nucleotide sequence: TGTGCCAGCAGCCCCCTTGCCGCGGGTGAGCAGTTCTTC. As protein: CASSPLAAGEQFF.

This clonotype was observed a handful of times. The chain employs TRBV20-1 and TRBJ1-4; 7 bases fit TRBD1. V gave up 6 bases and J gave up 7 bases; unmatched junction bases: 11. This CDR3 contains 14 residues. CDR1 is DFQATT, CDR2 SNEGSKA, per germline (reference sequence). The CDR3 DNA is TGCAGTGCCCCGGAAGGGGGCTTGATTGAAAAACTGTTTTTT. Translating gives CSAPEGGLIEKLFF.

This clonotype occurred many times. This chain links TRBV20-1 with TRBJ2-1, with 9 bases fitting TRBD2. CDR1 DFQATT and CDR2 SNEGSKA come from the germline V gene (reference sequence). This CDR3 spans 16 amino acids. V shed 3 bases, J shed 7 bases, and the junction held 13 bases outside the gene matches. The CDR3 DNA reads TGCAGTGCTAGGGTTGCTAGCGGGACGATATATAATGAGCAGTTCTTC. Amino acids: CSARVASGTIYNEQFF.

There are a few counts of this clonotype. The chain has TRBV2 and TRBJ2-6, with a weak D call TRBD1 (6 bases). Trimming left V 4 bases short and J 0 bases short, with 13 bases between. Per germline, CDR1 SNHLY and CDR2 FYNNEI. There are 17 residues in the CDR3. In nucleotides, the CDR3 is TGTGCCAGCAGTGGTGTGGACAGATTCTCTGGGGCCAACGTCCTGACTTTC. This translates into CASSGVDRFSGANVLTF.

This clonotype was picked up many times. V usage is TRBV18 and J usage is TRBJ2-7, with D unclear. Germline CDR1 is KGHSH and CDR2 is LQKENI. The CDR3 runs to 12 residues. The germline V and J ends were trimmed by 3 bases and 4 bases, with 7 bases remaining between them. The CDR3 here is CASSPESYEQYF. The CDR3 nucleotides read TGTGCCAGCTCACCCGAGTCATACGAGCAGTACTTC.

The rearrangement links TRBV7-2 to TRBJ2-5, with D possibly matching TRBD2 (6 bases). V shed 5 bases and J shed 6 bases, with 19 bases lying between them. Germline V lookup: CDR1 SGHTA, CDR2 FQGNSA. There are 15 residues in the CDR3. CDR3 nucleotides: TGTGCCAGCAGCCCGAGCGGAGGGGAGGTAAAGACCCAGTACTTC. Translated: CASSPSGGEVKTQYF.

This clonotype was observed a few times. The rearrangement joins TRBV29-1 to TRBJ1-1; D perhaps matches TRBD1 (6 bases). Trimming shortened V by 7 bases and J by 0 bases, and 12 bases separated the two germline ends. The CDR3 contains 13 residues. Per germline, CDR1 SQVTM and CDR2 ANQGSEA. The CDR3 region has the DNA TGCAGCGGGGGGGGGCGATTGAACACTGAAGCTTTCTTT. Translated, it gives CSGGGRLNTEAFF.

This clonotype was observed many times. This chain uses TRBV18 with TRBJ1-1; TRBD1 matches at 9 bases. The CDR3 runs to 16 residues. V shed 4 bases, J shed 5 bases, and the junction held 11 bases outside the gene matches. Germline V gene data show CDR1 as KGHSH and CDR2 as LQKENI. CDR3 nucleotides: TGTGCCAGCTCACAAATTGGGACAGGGACGCGGACTGAAGCTTTCTTT. Amino acids: CASSQIGTGTRTEAFF.

The V and J genes are TRBV27 and TRBJ1-5; TRBD1 matches 9 bases. Losses at the gene ends were 6 bases for V and 4 bases for J; bases not matched to a gene: 7. CDR3 length: 15 residues. CDR1 and CDR2 from the germline V gene are MNHEY and SMNVEV (reference sequence). The CDR3 DNA reads as TGTGCCAGCAGATCGGGACAGGGCGGAAATCAGCCCCAGCATTTT. It is translated as CASRSGQGGNQPQHF.

The J gene is TRBJ2-1, the V gene TRBV12-5; 9 nucleotides match TRBD1. Germline CDR1 LGHNT, CDR2 FRNRAP. Losses at the gene ends were 5 bases for V and 2 bases for J; bases not matched to a gene: 4. The CDR3 length is 15 residues. CDR3 residues: CASGDGQGTYNEQFF. The CDR3 nucleotides are TGTGCTAGTGGTGATGGACAGGGGACCTACAATGAGCAGTTCTTC.

The V gene is TRBV20-1, the J gene TRBJ2-1; TRBD2 aligns across 13 bases. V was clipped by 8 bases and J by 4 bases; unmatched bases: 8. CDR3 length equals 15 residues. Germline V gene data show CDR1 as DFQATT and CDR2 as SNEGSKA (reference sequence). The CDR3 nucleotides are TGCAGTTCTTACAGACTAGCGGGAGGATACAATGAGCAGTTCTTC. It is translated as CSSYRLAGGYNEQFF.

The chain carries TRBV7-9 and TRBJ2-3, with 9 bases that match TRBD2. The CDR3 extends over 17 amino acids. The V segment lost 1 base and the J segment 5 bases; nucleotides outside the gene matches: 10. In germline, CDR1 is SEHNR, CDR2 FQNEAQ (reference sequence). The CDR3 loop is CASSLGASGAWGDTQYF. As DNA, the CDR3 is TGTGCCAGCAGCTTAGGGGCTAGCGGGGCCTGGGGAGATACGCAGTATTTT.

In this sample, this clonotype turned up a few times. The genes are TRBV29-1 and TRBJ2-7; 8 bases line up with TRBD2. The CDR3 is made up of 13 amino acids. Per germline, CDR1 SQVTM and CDR2 ANQGSEA. Trimming at V came to 7 bases and at J to 2 bases, leaving 7 bases not matched to a gene. CDR3 nucleotide sequence: TGCAGCGCCGGGGGTAGCGGGGCCTACGAGCAGTACTTC. Its protein is CSAGGSGAYEQYF.

This clonotype was counted a few times. The chain couples TRBV12-3 or TRBV12-4 to TRBJ1-1, with D possibly matching TRBD1 (5 bases). The V and J ends lost 10 bases and 2 bases respectively, with 14 bases between them. The length of the CDR3 is 13 residues. In DNA, the CDR3 is TGTGCCACCGGAAACGACAGAAACACTGAAGCTTTCTTT. It yields the protein CATGNDRNTEAFF.

The chain recombines TRBV29-1 with TRBJ2-2; possibly TRBD2 for D (5 bases). The CDR3 sequence is 14 residues long. The germline V gene encodes CDR1 SQVTM and CDR2 ANQGSEA. V was shortened by 3 bases and J by 5 bases, with 13 bases between the two germline ends. The DNA of the CDR3 is TGCAGCGTTGATGGCGGGCGTGGGACCGGGGAGCTGTTTTTT. This gives the protein CSVDGGRGTGELFF.

The V gene is TRBV27, the J gene TRBJ2-2; D perhaps matches TRBD1 (5 bases). The CDR3 totals 15 residues. Germline V CDR1 and CDR2: MNHEY, SMNVEV (reference sequence). Trimming cost V 3 bases and J 3 bases, with 11 bases left between them. CDR3 protein: CASSFVGAYTGELFF. CDR3 DNA sequence: TGTGCCAGCAGTTTTGTTGGGGCCTACACCGGGGAGCTGTTTTTT.

The chain is built from TRBV27 and TRBJ2-4, with a weak D call TRBD2 (6 bases). Between the trimmed V and J ends, which lost 5 bases and 6 bases, there was a span of 11 bases. Germline values: CDR1 MNHEY, CDR2 SMNVEV (reference sequence). The CDR3 loop spans 13 amino acids. CDR3 coding DNA: TGTGCCAGCAGTCCCCGCGGGACAAACATTCAGTACTTC. Translating gives CASSPRGTNIQYF.

This rearrangement joins TRBV7-6 to TRBJ2-7, with 8 bases aligning to TRBD2. The trim removed 0 bases at V and 5 bases at J, leaving 6 bases unmatched. Germline-derived CDR1 and CDR2 are SGHVS and FNYEAQ. The CDR3 is 15 amino acids. The CDR3 nucleotides are TGTGCCAGCAGCTTAGCCAGTGCGGGAGGTCACGAGCAGTACTTC. It specifies CASSLASAGGHEQYF.

The sample holds a few counts of this clonotype. The gene calls are TRBV10-1 and TRBJ2-7; TRBD1 is a possible D gene (5 bases). V dropped 2 bases and J dropped 2 bases, with 10 bases sitting between them. This CDR3 is 14 amino acids long. Per germline, CDR1 WNHNN and CDR2 SYGVQD (reference sequence). CDR3 bases: TGCGCCAGCAGTGAGCCGGGCAGGGCCTACGAGCAGTACGTC. It translates to CASSEPGRAYEQYV.

The rearrangement uses TRBV12-3 or TRBV12-4 and TRBJ2-6; TRBD2 might be the D (5 bases). The CDR3 totals 17 residues. Trimming removed 5 bases from V and 0 bases from J, with 14 bases in between. The CDR3 protein is CASSLGRTPSGANVLTF. The CDR3 coding sequence is TGTGCCAGCAGTCTCGGACGGACTCCCTCTGGGGCCAACGTCCTGACTTTC.